Below, 24 T cell receptor beta chains from the same sample are listed, as sequenced in a study of Graves' ophthalmopathy and Graves' hyperthyroidism. Beta-chain TCR CDR3 regions were amplified from RNA transcripts. Investigators did first-round RT-PCR with HTBI primers, then second-round multiplex PCR. TCRdb ran MiXCR on the multiplex PCR reads and lists one entry per CDR3 protein. The sample carries under 400,000 distinct CDR3 sequences, roughly 17% recorded once. The sequenced sample consisted of peripheral blood. These receptor sequences come from an adult man with Graves' ophthalmopathy.

Only one count was recorded for this clonotype. This sequence may be a read error, since a much larger clone differs from it by one base. The chain combines TRBV4-1 with TRBJ1-2, with 7 bases fitting TRBD1. The CDR3 length is 14 residues. Per the germline V gene, CDR1 is MGHRA and CDR2 is YSYEKL. The CDR3 DNA follows: TGCCCCAGCAGCCGACAGGGTGGTGGATATGGCTACACCTTC. Translated, it gives CPSSRQGGGYGYTF.

Ten or more counts support this clonotype. The gene calls are TRBV11-2 and TRBJ1-3; D remains unclear. The CDR3 contains 13 residues. CDR1 and CDR2 (germline): SGHAT, FQNNGV. V gave up 4 bases and J gave up 4 bases, with 8 bases separating them. The CDR3 sequence: CASSYWGGNTIYF. CDR3 nucleotide sequence: TGTGCCAGCAGCTACTGGGGAGGAAACACCATATATTTT.

This clonotype was picked up many times. The V gene is TRBV5-7, the J gene TRBJ2-7; either TRBD1 or TRBD2 may supply D (5 bases each). TRBV5-7 falls under the ORF class, with uncertain function. Trimming took off 4 bases at V and 2 bases at J, with 13 bases between the two ends. The CDR3 sequence is 14 residues long. The CDR3 DNA reads as TGTGCCAGCAGCCGGGACCGCTACACCTACGAGCAGTACTTC. It specifies CASSRDRYTYEQYF.

The V gene is TRBV29-1, the J gene TRBJ1-1; the D is unclear. Trimming took off 6 bases at V and 1 base at J, with 9 bases between the two ends. The CDR3 spans 12 residues. Looked up from germline, CDR1 is SQVTM and CDR2 is ANQGSEA. This chain's CDR3 is CSVSPGNTEAFF. The CDR3 region has the DNA TGCAGCGTGAGCCCGGGGAACACTGAAGCTTTCTTT. Full variable domain (rest looked up from reference TRBV29-1 and TRBJ1-1): SAVISQKPSRDICQRGTSLTIQCQVDSQVTMMFWYRQQPGQSLTLIATANQGSEATYESGFVIDKFPISRPNLTFSTLTVSNMSPEDSSIYLCSVSPGNTEAFFGQGTRLTVV.

This clonotype came up many times. V usage is TRBV28 and J usage is TRBJ1-2, with 7 bases that match TRBD1. Trimming took 5 bases from V and 2 from J; bases not matched to a gene: 5. Germline values: CDR1 MDHEN, CDR2 SYDVKM. The CDR3 runs 14 residues. The CDR3 loop is CASSTGQANYGYTF. CDR3 DNA: TGTGCCAGCAGTACAGGACAGGCCAACTATGGCTACACCTTC.

This clonotype has ten or more counts. The chain has TRBV29-1 and TRBJ1-1; the D gene is possibly TRBD1 (6 bases). The germline V gene encodes CDR1 SQVTM and CDR2 ANQGSEA. The V end lost 5 bases, the J end lost 3 bases, and 22 bases lay between the germline ends. The CDR3 runs to 16 residues. The CDR3 region is CSVLPLGAGADTEAFF. For the CDR3, the DNA is TGCAGCGTTCTACCCCTAGGGGCAGGGGCCGACACTGAAGCTTTCTTT.

The sample holds many counts of this clonotype. The chain has TRBV6-2 or TRBV6-3 and TRBJ2-1; no definite D call. The V end lost 5 bases, the J end lost 9 bases, and 8 bases lay between the germline ends. The germline V gene encodes CDR1 MNHEY and CDR2 SVGEGT. CDR3 size: 11 residues. CDR3 sequence: CASSHETEQFF. CDR3 DNA: TGTGCCAGCAGTCACGAGACTGAGCAGTTCTTC.

Ten or more counts support this clonotype. The chain uses TRBV20-1 and TRBJ2-5; D is undetermined. Deletions cut 0 bases from V and 1 base from J, with 9 bases between. Germline V lookup: CDR1 DFQATT, CDR2 SNEGSKA (reference sequence). CDR3 size: 14 residues. Here the CDR3 reads CSARDQGFQETQYF. For the CDR3, the DNA is TGCAGTGCTAGAGATCAAGGGTTCCAAGAGACCCAGTACTTC.

In this sample, this clonotype turned up many times. V and J are TRBV5-4 and TRBJ2-5; no reliable D call. The CDR3 covers 16 residues. V was trimmed by 4 bases and J by 2 bases, leaving 18 bases between them. Germline values: CDR1 SGHNT, CDR2 YYREEE (reference sequence). CDR3 sequence reads: CASSANSAVLQETQYF. The CDR3 DNA is TGTGCCAGCAGCGCGAACAGTGCCGTTCTGCAAGAGACCCAGTACTTC. Full variable domain (outside the CDR3, taken from reference TRBV5-4 and TRBJ2-5): ETGVTQSPTHLIKTRGQQVTLRCSSQSGHNTVSWYQQALGQGPQFIFQYYREEENGRGNFPPRFSGLQFPNYSSELNVNALELDDSALYLCASSANSAVLQETQYFGPGTRLLVL.

The chain carries TRBV29-1 and TRBJ1-2; 12 nucleotides match TRBD1. This CDR3 comprises 15 residues. Germline V gene data show CDR1 as SQVTM and CDR2 as ANQGSEA. Losses at the gene ends were 6 bases for V and 4 bases for J; bases not matched to a gene: 9. The DNA of the CDR3 is TGCAGCGTCGCGGGGACAGGGGGCTTCATCTATGGCTACACCTTC. Its translation is CSVAGTGGFIYGYTF.

Ten or more counts support this clonotype. The chain employs TRBV15 and TRBJ1-5; 12 bases align to TRBD1. Looked up from germline, CDR1 is LNHNV and CDR2 is YYDKDF (reference sequence). J lost 6 bases, V lost 8 bases, and 8 bases had no gene match. CDR3 length: 15 residues. The CDR3 DNA sequence: TGTGCCACCGCGTCGGGACAGGGGGCCGGTCAGCCCCAGCATTTT. Protein product: CATASGQGAGQPQHF. The variable domain in full, with the rest retrieved from reference TRBV15 and TRBJ1-5, is DAMVIQNPRYQVTQFGKPVTLSCSQTLNHNVMYWYQQKSSQAPKLLFHYYDKDFNNEADTPDNFQSRRPNTSFCFLDIRSPGLGDTAMYLCATASGQGAGQPQHFGDGTRLSIL.

This clonotype was observed many times. J is TRBJ1-6 and V is TRBV6-2 or TRBV6-3; 9 positions match TRBD1. The junction had 6 bases not matched to a gene; V was cut back by 0 bases and J by 9 bases. The CDR3 covers 16 residues. Germline CDR1 reads MNHEY; CDR2 reads SVGEGT. The CDR3 DNA follows: TGTGCCAGCAGTTACTCGATGATACAGGGGGCTTCACCCCTCCACTTT. Translating it yields CASSYSMIQGASPLHF.

V is TRBV12-3 or TRBV12-4 and J is TRBJ2-2; tentative D call: TRBD2 (6 bases). The V end was cut by 3 bases, the J end by 6 bases, with 14 bases between. This CDR3 has 15 amino acids. DNA for the CDR3: TGTGCCAGCAGTTTGAGCCCGGGAGTGTCCGGGGAGCTGTTTTTT. Translated, it gives CASSLSPGVSGELFF.

In the case of this clonotype: One junction end does not reproduce the germline sequence, and a read error may be involved. The V gene is TRBV20-1, the J gene TRBJ1-2; no clear D. The germline V gene has CDR1 DFQATT and CDR2 SNEGSKA (reference sequence). This CDR3 has 12 residues. CDR3 sequence: CSAIATIYGYIF. The DNA for the CDR3 is TGCAGTGCTATAGCCACAATCTATGGCTACATCTTC.

The chain employs TRBV6-1 and TRBJ1-1, with 10 bases lining up with TRBD1. V gave up 6 bases and J gave up 3 bases; unmatched junction bases: 7. This CDR3 is 15 amino acids long. In germline, CDR1 is MNHNS, CDR2 SASEGT. CDR3 loop: CASRGQGSGDTEAFF. The DNA for the CDR3 is TGTGCCAGCAGGGGACAGGGGTCCGGGGACACTGAAGCTTTCTTT.

This clonotype was detected many times. This rearrangement joins TRBV20-1 to TRBJ2-5; TRBD2 might be the D (5 bases). This CDR3 has 14 residues. Trimming left V 0 bases short and J 5 bases short, with 13 bases between. CDR1 and CDR2 (germline): DFQATT, SNEGSKA (reference sequence). The CDR3 loop is CSAREQTPGETQYF. The CDR3, as DNA: TGCAGTGCTAGAGAACAGACCCCGGGGGAGACCCAGTACTTC.

This clonotype was picked up many times. The chain couples TRBV6-2 or TRBV6-3 to TRBJ1-5, with D unclear. CDR1 is MNHEY, CDR2 SVGEGT, per germline. There are 14 residues in the CDR3. The V and J ends lost 6 bases and 2 bases respectively, with 11 bases between them. The CDR3 DNA reads TGTGCCAGCAGCTTAGCCTTCGGCAATCAGCCCCAGCATTTT. Encoded protein: CASSLAFGNQPQHF.

This clonotype was recorded at least ten times. The chain couples TRBV7-9 to TRBJ2-7, with 10 bases identical to TRBD1. The V gene end was trimmed by 4 bases and the J gene end by 2 bases; junction bases not matched to a gene: 8. The CDR3 runs 16 residues. Germline V gene lookup returns CDR1 SEHNR and CDR2 FQNEAQ (reference sequence). The CDR3 protein is CASSSAGDRGTYEQYF. CDR3 sequence (DNA): TGTGCCAGCAGCTCCGCGGGGGACAGGGGAACCTACGAGCAGTACTTC. The full variable domain, in which reference TRBV7-9 and TRBJ2-7 provide the parts outside the CDR3, is DTGVSQNPRHKITKRGQNVTFRCDPISEHNRLYWYRQTLGQGPEFLTYFQNEAQLEKSRLLSDRFSAERPKGSFSTLEIQRTEQGDSAMYLCASSSAGDRGTYEQYFGPGTRLTVT.

At least ten counts were recorded for this clonotype. The chain joins TRBV5-1 to TRBJ1-2; 11 bases agree with TRBD1. The trim removed 4 bases at V and 5 bases at J, leaving 10 bases unmatched. The CDR3 contains 16 residues. Germline lookup yields CDR1 SGHRS and CDR2 YFSETQ. For the CDR3, the DNA is TGCGCCAGCAGCCGAATGGACAGGGGGCTAGGGTATGGCTACACCTTC. The encoded protein is CASSRMDRGLGYGYTF. The variable domain in full, completed from reference TRBV5-1 and TRBJ1-2, reads KAGVTQTPRYLIKTRGQQVTLSCSPISGHRSVSWYQQTPGQGLQFLFEYFSETQRNKGNFPGRFSGRQFSNSRSEMNVSTLELGDSALYLCASSRMDRGLGYGYTFGSGTRLTVV.

The rearrangement joins TRBV6-1 to TRBJ2-7; the match to TRBD2 covers 14 bases. The germline V gene encodes CDR1 MNHNS and CDR2 SASEGT. V shed 4 bases and J 5 bases; nucleotides not matched to a gene: 13. The CDR3 length is 18 residues. CDR3 bases: TGTGCCAGCAGTGGCCGGGACAGGGGACTAGCGGGAGAGGACGAGCAGTACTTC. This gives the protein CASSGRDRGLAGEDEQYF.

In the case of this clonotype: Since a much larger clone is just one base distant, this may be a read error. The chain combines TRBV11-1 with TRBJ1-1, with D possibly TRBD1 on 5 matching bases. Germline V gene lookup returns CDR1 SGHAT and CDR2 FQDESV (reference sequence). CDR3 size: 16 residues. Trimming shortened V by 1 base and J by 0 bases, and 12 bases separated the two germline ends. The CDR3 loop reads CASSLGQNAMNTEAFF. The CDR3 nucleotides are TGTGCCAGCAGCTTAGGACAGAATGCCATGAACACTGAAGCTTTCTTT.

In this sample, this clonotype turned up many times. This chain connects TRBV6-2 or TRBV6-3 to TRBJ2-2, with 13 bases lining up with TRBD2. The germline CDR1 and CDR2 sequences are MNHEY and SVGEGT. Germline trimming cut 7 bases from V and 5 bases from J; bases unmatched to any gene: 4. The CDR3 is 15 residues long. This CDR3 is CASTPGLAGTGELFF. The CDR3 bases are TGTGCCAGCACACCGGGACTAGCGGGGACCGGGGAGCTGTTTTTT.

This clonotype came up many times. The chain carries TRBV27 and TRBJ2-2, with 7 bases aligning to TRBD1. V was clipped by 0 bases and J by 3 bases; unmatched bases: 1. CDR1 and CDR2 (germline): MNHEY, SMNVEV (reference sequence). The CDR3 has 15 amino acids. The CDR3 DNA reads TGTGCCAGCAGTTTATCGACAGGGTACACCGGGGAGCTGTTTTTT. Translation gives CASSLSTGYTGELFF.

The rearrangement joins TRBV6-1 to TRBJ2-5; weak D call: TRBD1 (7 bases). The CDR3 consists of 14 residues. V gave up 8 bases and J gave up 8 bases, with 21 bases separating them. CDR1 is MNHNS, CDR2 SASEGT, per germline. Written as DNA, the CDR3 is TGTGCCAGCGGAGGGACAGTCTCGGGCAGAACCCAGTACTTC. Translated, it gives CASGGTVSGRTQYF.